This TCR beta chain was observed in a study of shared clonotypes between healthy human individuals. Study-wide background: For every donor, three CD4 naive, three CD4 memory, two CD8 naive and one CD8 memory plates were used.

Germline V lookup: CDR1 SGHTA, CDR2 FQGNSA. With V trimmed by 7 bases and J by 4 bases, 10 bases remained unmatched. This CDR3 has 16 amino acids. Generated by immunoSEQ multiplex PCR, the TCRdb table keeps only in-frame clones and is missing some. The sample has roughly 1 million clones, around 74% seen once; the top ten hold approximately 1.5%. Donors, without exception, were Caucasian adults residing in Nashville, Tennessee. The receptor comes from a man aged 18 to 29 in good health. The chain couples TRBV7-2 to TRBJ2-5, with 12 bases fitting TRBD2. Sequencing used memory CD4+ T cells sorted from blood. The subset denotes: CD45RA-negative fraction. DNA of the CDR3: TGTGCCAGCACCCTAACTAGCGGGAGGATGGGAGAGACCCAGTACTTC. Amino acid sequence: CASTLTSGRMGETQYF.